This TCR beta chain is from a study of Graves' ophthalmopathy and Graves' hyperthyroidism. Germline loops: CDR1 SNHLY, CDR2 FYNNEI. V was clipped by 2 bases and J by 4 bases, with 11 bases between them. The CDR3 sequence is 14 residues long. Patients were left out if they had other autoimmune diseases, uncontrolled infections, pregnancy or lactation. From RNA, the CDR3 regions of TCR beta chains were amplified and sequenced. A first-round RT-PCR used HTBI primers, followed by a second-round multiplex PCR. TCRdb recomputed calls from the multiplex PCR reads with MiXCR, one row per CDR3 protein. The sample shows about 500,000 distinct CDR3 sequences, under 45% of them seen only once. This clonotype occurred many times.

The rearrangement links TRBV2 to TRBJ1-2, with D possibly being TRBD1 (6 bases). This clonotype originated in an adult man with Graves' hyperthyroidism. The sample consisted of peripheral blood or thyroid tissue (not recorded which). The CDR3 spells CASSEPTGLYGYTF. The CDR3 DNA follows: TGTGCCAGCAGTGAACCGACAGGCCTCTATGGCTACACCTTC.